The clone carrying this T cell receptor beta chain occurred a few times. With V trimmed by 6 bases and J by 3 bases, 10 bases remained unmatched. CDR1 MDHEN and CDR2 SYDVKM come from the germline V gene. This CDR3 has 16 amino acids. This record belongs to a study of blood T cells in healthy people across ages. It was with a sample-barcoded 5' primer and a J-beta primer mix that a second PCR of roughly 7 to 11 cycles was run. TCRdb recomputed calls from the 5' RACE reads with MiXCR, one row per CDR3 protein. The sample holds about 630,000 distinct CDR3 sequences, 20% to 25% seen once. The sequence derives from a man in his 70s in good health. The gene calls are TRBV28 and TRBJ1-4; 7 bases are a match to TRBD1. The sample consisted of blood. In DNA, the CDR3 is TGTGCCAGCAGACGGGCGGGACAGCTGTCTAATGAAAAACTGTTTTTT. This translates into CASRRAGQLSNEKLFF.